This T cell receptor beta chain comes out of a study of blood T cell repertoires in COVID-19. Background on the study: From T cells, B-cell-depleted T cells, or PBMCs came the material, which was cDNA or gDNA.

This clone showed up just once. As originally analysed: Amplification with reference gene primers provided the estimates of nucleated cell counts. Sequencing used immunoSEQ multiplex PCR; TCRdb keeps in-frame clones, though not all of them. D and trimming were read from the DNA, whereas the V and J calls and clone size are those reported in that table. The sample lists tens of thousands of clones; about 70% were seen once. CDR3 length equals 14 residues. The V gene end was trimmed by 8 bases and the J gene end by 3 bases; junction bases not matched to a gene: 4. The germline CDR1 and CDR2 sequences are SNHLY and FYNNEI.

The gene calls are TRBV2 and TRBJ1-5, with 10 bases aligning to TRBD1. The receptor was derived from a human donor in a cohort sampled during active COVID-19. Sequencing used peripheral blood. The CDR3 loop is CASHGTGDNQPQHF. The CDR3 coding sequence is TGTGCCAGCCACGGGACAGGGGACAATCAGCCCCAGCATTTT.